The 4 T cell receptor beta chains given below trace back to one sample, sequenced in a study of neurological immune-mediated disorders. TCRdb reanalysed the 5' RACE reads using MiXCR and keeps one entry per CDR3 protein. This sample has more than 50,000 distinct CDR3 sequences; approximately 25% occur once, and the top ten carry around 4.5%. As for time point: technical triplicate 2. Sequencing used PBMCs. The source of these receptors is a man aged 60 to 69 with HTLV-1-associated myelopathy (HAM/TSP).

The chain uses TRBV19 and TRBJ2-3; the match to TRBD1 covers 8 bases. The length of the CDR3 is 15 residues. In germline, CDR1 is LNHDA, CDR2 SQIVND (reference sequence). J gave up 3 bases and V 5 bases, and 7 bases lay outside the gene matches. The CDR3 loop reads CASSAQGGWTDTQYF. The CDR3 DNA reads as TGTGCCAGTAGTGCACAGGGGGGTTGGACAGATACGCAGTATTTT.

This clonotype was counted many times. The rearrangement links TRBV6-6 to TRBJ2-1; 11 bases line up with TRBD2. The CDR3 is made up of 17 amino acids. Germline assignment: CDR1 MNHNY and CDR2 SVGAGI (reference sequence). The V and J ends lost 0 bases and 4 bases, in that order; junction bases with no gene match: 5. In DNA form, the CDR3 reads TGTGCCAGCAGTTACTCAGGACTAGCGGGTGTGTACAATGAGCAGTTCTTC. It specifies CASSYSGLAGVYNEQFF.

The V and J genes are TRBV15 and TRBJ1-5; TRBD1 aligns across 11 bases. Germline trimming cut 5 bases from V and 8 bases from J; bases unmatched to any gene: 5. There are 14 residues in the CDR3. Per germline, CDR1 LNHNV and CDR2 YYDKDF (reference sequence). In DNA form, the CDR3 reads TGTGCCACCAGCCGCGGACAGGGGGCCGAGCCCCAGCATTTT. As protein: CATSRGQGAEPQHF.

This clonotype was counted ten times or more. V is TRBV4-1 and J is TRBJ2-1, with TRBD1 matching 9 bases. Losses at the gene ends were 5 bases for V and 6 bases for J; bases not matched to a gene: 11. The CDR3 has 16 amino acids. Germline V CDR1 and CDR2: MGHRA, YSYEKL. CDR3 DNA sequence: TGCGCCAGCAGCGGACCGACAGGGGGGACATGCAATGAGCAGTTCTTC. As protein: CASSGPTGGTCNEQFF.